This T cell receptor beta chain comes out of a study of blood T cell repertoires in COVID-19. Study details: Sites in the United States, Italy and Spain provided acute and convalescent COVID-19 samples. T cells, B-cell-depleted T cells, or PBMCs provided the cDNA or gDNA that served as material.

Germline CDR1 reads GTSNPN; CDR2 reads SVGIG (reference sequence). The CDR3 contains 14 residues. The V and J ends lost 4 bases and 5 bases respectively, with 17 bases between them. Original methodology: Amplified reference gene primers provided the basis for estimating nucleated cell counts. The repertoire was sequenced with immunoSEQ multiplex PCR; TCRdb's copy has only in-frame clones and lacks some. That table supplies the V and J calls and clone size; D and trimming were determined from the DNA. This table has more than 95,000 clones, 70% to 75% appearing once. Sample: peripheral blood. This TCR derives from a man aged 60 to 75 with acute or convalescent COVID-19. This chain links TRBV30 with TRBJ1-2; a possible D gene is TRBD1 (5 bases). CDR3 residues: CAWKQKTDSYGYTF. The DNA for the CDR3 is TGTGCCTGGAAACAGAAGACAGATTCTTATGGCTACACCTTC.